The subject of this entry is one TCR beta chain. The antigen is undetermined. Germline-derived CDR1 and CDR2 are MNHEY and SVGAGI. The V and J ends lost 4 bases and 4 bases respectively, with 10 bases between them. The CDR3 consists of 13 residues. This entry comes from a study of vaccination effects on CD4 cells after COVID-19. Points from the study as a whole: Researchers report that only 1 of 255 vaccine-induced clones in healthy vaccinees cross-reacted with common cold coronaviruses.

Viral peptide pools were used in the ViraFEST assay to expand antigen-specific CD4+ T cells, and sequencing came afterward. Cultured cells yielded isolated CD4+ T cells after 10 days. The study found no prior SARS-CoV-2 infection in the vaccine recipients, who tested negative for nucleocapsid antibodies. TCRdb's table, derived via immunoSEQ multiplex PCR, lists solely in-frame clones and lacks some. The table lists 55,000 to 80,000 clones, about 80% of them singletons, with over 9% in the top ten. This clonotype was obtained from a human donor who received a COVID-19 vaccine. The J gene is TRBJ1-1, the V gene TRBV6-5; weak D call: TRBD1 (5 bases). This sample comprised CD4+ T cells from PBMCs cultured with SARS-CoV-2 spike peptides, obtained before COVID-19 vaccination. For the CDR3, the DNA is TGTGCCAGCAGTTTCGACAGCTCCACTGAAGCTTTCTTT. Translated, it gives CASSFDSSTEAFF.